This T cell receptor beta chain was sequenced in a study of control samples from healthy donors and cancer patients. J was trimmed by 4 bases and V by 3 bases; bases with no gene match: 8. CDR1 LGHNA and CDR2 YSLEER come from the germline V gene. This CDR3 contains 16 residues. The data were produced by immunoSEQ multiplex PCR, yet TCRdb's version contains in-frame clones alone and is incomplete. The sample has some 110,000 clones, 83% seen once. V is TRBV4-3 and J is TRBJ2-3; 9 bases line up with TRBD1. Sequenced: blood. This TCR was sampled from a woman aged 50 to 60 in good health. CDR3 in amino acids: CASSQSGQGDPDTQYF. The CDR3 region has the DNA TGCGCCAGCAGCCAGTCGGGACAGGGTGACCCAGATACGCAGTATTTT.